Presented here are 2 T cell receptor beta chains from one specimen sequenced in a study of control samples from healthy donors and cancer patients (dated by TCRdb to about 2020). Library prep was done by the immunoSEQ multiplex PCR assay. TCRdb stores this immuneACCESS table with in-frame sequences only. Part of the clones is absent; in the studies checked, under half of the shortfall reflects unresolved V genes, and no reason is known for the rest. This sample lists roughly 80,000 clones; about 90% were detected once. Clones ranked in the top ten supply less than 6% of the sample. The sequenced material came from blood. The receptor source for this set is a man aged 50-60 years in good health.

The chain recombines TRBV5-6 with TRBJ2-7; D gene uncertain. Germline-derived CDR1 and CDR2 are SGHDT and YYEEEE. This CDR3 comprises 12 residues. Trimming cost V 0 bases and J 5 bases, with 6 bases left between them. The CDR3 protein is CASSLGRHEQYF. The DNA for the CDR3 is TGTGCCAGCAGCTTGGGGAGACACGAGCAGTACTTC.

The chain links TRBV6-2 or TRBV6-3 to TRBJ2-1; D gene uncertain. The CDR3 runs 11 residues. Trimming left V 4 bases short and J 6 bases short, with 4 bases between. In germline, CDR1 is MNHEY, CDR2 SVGEGT. CDR3 bases: TGTGCCAGCAGTTTCAGCAATGAGCAGTTCTTC. Residues: CASSFSNEQFF.